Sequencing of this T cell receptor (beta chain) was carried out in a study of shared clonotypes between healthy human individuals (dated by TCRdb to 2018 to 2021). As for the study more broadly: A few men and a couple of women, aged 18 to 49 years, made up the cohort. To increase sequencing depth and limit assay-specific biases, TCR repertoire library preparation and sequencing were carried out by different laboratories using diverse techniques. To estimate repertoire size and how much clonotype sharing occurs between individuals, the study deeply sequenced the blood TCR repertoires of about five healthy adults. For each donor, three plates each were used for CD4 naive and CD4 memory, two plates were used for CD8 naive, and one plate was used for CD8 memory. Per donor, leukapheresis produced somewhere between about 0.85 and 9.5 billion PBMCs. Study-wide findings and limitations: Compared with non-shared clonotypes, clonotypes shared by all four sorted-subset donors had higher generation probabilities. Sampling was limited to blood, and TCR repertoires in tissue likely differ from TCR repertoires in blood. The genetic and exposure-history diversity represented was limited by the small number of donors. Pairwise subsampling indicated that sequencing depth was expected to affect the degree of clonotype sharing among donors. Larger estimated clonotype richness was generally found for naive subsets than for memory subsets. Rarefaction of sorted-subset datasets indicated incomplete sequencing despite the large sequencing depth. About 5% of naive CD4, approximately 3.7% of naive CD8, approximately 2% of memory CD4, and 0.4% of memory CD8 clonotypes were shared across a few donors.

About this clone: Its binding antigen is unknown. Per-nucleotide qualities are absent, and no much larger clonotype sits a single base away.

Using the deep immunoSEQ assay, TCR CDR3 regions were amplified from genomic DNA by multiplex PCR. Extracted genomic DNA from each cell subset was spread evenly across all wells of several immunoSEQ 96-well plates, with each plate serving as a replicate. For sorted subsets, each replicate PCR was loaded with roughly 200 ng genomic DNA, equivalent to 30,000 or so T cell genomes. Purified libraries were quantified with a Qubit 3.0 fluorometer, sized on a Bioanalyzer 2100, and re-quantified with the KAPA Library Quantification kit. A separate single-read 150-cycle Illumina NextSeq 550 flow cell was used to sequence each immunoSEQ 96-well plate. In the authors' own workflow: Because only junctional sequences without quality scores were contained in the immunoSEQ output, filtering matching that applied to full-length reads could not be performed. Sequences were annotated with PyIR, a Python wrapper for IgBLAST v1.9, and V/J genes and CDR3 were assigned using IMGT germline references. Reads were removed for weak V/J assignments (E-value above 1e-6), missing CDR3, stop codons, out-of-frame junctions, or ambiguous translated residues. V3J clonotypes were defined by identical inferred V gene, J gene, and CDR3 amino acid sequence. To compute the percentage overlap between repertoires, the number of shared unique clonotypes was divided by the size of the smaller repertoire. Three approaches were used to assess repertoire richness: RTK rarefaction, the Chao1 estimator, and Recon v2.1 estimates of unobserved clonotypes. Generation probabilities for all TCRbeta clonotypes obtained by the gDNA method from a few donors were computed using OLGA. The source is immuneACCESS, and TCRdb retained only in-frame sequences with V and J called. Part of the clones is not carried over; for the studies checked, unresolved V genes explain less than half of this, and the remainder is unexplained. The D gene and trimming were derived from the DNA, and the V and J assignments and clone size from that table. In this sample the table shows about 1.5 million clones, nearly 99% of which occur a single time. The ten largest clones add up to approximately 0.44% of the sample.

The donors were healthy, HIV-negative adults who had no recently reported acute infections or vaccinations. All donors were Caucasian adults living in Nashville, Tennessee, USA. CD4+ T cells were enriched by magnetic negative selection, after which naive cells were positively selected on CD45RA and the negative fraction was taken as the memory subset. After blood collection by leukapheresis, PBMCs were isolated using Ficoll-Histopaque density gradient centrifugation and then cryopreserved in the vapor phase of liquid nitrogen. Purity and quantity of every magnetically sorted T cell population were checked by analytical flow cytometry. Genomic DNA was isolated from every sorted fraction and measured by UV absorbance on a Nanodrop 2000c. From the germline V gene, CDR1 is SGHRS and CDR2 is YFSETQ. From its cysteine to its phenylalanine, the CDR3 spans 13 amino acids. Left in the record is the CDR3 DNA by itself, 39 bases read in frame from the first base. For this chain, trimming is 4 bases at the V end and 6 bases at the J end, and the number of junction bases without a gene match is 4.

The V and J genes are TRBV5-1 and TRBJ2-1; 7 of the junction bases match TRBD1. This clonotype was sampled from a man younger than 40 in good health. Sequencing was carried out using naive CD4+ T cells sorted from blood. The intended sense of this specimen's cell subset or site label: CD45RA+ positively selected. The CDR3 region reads CASSRGQLNEQFF. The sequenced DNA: TGCGCCAGCAGCAGGGGACAGCTCAATGAGCAGTTCTTC.